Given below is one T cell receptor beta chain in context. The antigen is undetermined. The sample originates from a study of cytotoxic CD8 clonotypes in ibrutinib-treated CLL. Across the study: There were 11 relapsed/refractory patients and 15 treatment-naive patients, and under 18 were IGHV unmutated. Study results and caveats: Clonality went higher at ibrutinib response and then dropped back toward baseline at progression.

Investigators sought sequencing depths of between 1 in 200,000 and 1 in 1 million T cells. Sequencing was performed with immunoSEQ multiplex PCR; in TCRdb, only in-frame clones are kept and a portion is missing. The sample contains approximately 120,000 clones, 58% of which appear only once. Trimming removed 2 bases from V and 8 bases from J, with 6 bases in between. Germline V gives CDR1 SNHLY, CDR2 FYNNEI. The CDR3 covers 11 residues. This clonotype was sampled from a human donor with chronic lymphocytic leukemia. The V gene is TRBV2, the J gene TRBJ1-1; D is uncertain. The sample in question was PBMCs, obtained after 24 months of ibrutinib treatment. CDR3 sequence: CASSEYGEAFF. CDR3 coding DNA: TGTGCCAGCAGTGAATACGGGGAAGCTTTCTTT.